This passage covers 14 T cell receptor beta chains from one sample sequenced in a study of cytomegalovirus exposure and HLA in healthy donors. PCR was performed using 60 Vbeta and 13 Jbeta primers. Generated by immunoSEQ multiplex PCR, the TCRdb table keeps only in-frame clones and is missing some. The data contain 85,000 to 95,000 clones, approximately 63% of them singletons. Sequenced input: PBMCs. These receptors were obtained from a woman in her 30s in good health and CMV-seronegative.

The chain links TRBV5-1 to TRBJ2-7; D might be TRBD1 (7 bases). The CDR3 is 15 residues long. Germline CDR1 is SGHRS and CDR2 is YFSETQ. V was pared by 7 bases and J by 2 bases, with 19 bases between. This chain's CDR3 is CASQRATGETYEQYF. DNA for the CDR3: TGCGCCAGCCAGCGGGCTACAGGGGAGACCTACGAGCAGTACTTC.

The table lists this clone with a few counts. V and J are TRBV19 and TRBJ2-3, with 7 bases lining up with TRBD2. From germline, CDR1 is LNHDA and CDR2 SQIVND (reference sequence). Losses at the gene ends were 5 bases for V and 1 base for J; bases not matched to a gene: 6. The length of the CDR3 is 15 residues. CDR3 coding DNA: TGTGCCAGTAGTTTTTCCGCGGGAGGCACAGATACGCAGTATTTT. Amino acid sequence: CASSFSAGGTDTQYF. Based on the CDR3 plus reference TRBV19 and TRBJ2-3, the full variable domain is DGGITQSPKYLFRKEGQNVTLSCEQNLNHDAMYWYRQDPGQGLRLIYYSQIVNDFQKGDIAEGYSVSREKKESFPLTVTSAQKNPTAFYLCASSFSAGGTDTQYFGPGTRLTVL.

The chain is built from TRBV19 and TRBJ1-2; no reliable D call. The germline V gene encodes CDR1 LNHDA and CDR2 SQIVND (reference sequence). This CDR3 comprises 11 residues. The V gene lost 10 bases and the J gene lost 6 bases, with 12 bases spanning the gap. CDR3 nucleotide sequence: TGTGCCACCCAACGAGGAAATGGCTACACCTTC. Its protein product is CATQRGNGYTF.

This clone was seen a few times. This chain joins TRBV25-1 and TRBJ2-2; D perhaps matches TRBD2 (6 bases). The V end was cut by 8 bases, the J end by 0 bases, with 13 bases between. This CDR3 spans 15 amino acids. CDR1 MGHDK and CDR2 SYGVNS come from the germline V gene. CDR3 loop: CASPHGTANTGELFF. DNA for the CDR3: TGTGCCAGCCCGCACGGGACTGCGAACACCGGGGAGCTGTTTTTT.

The genes are TRBV5-1 and TRBJ2-2, with 8 nucleotides matching TRBD2. Germline V lookup: CDR1 SGHRS, CDR2 YFSETQ. The CDR3 has 14 amino acids. V lost 9 bases, J lost 0 bases, and 4 bases stayed unmatched. Here the CDR3 DNA reads TGCGCCACCACTAGCGGAGCGAACACCGGGGAGCTGTTTTTT. Protein: CATTSGANTGELFF.

V and J are TRBV27 and TRBJ2-3, with 11 bases lining up with TRBD2. The CDR3 runs 16 residues. Unmatched junction bases numbered 9, after V lost 3 bases and J lost 7 bases. In germline, CDR1 is MNHEY, CDR2 SMNVEV (reference sequence). The CDR3 is CASSFLGLADTYTQYF. In nucleotides, the CDR3 is TGTGCCAGCAGTTTCTTGGGACTAGCGGATACTTATACGCAGTATTTT.

The gene calls are TRBV7-2 and TRBJ2-3, with D possibly matching TRBD2 (6 bases). The CDR3 contains 16 residues. Germline CDR1 is SGHTA and CDR2 is FQGNSA. Deletions cut 6 bases from V and 0 bases from J, with 16 bases between. The CDR3 reads CASSLEWGTSTDTQYF. The CDR3 bases are TGTGCCAGCAGTCTAGAGTGGGGGACTAGCACAGATACGCAGTATTTT. The whole variable domain, filled in from reference TRBV7-2 and TRBJ2-3, reads GAGVSQSPSNKVTEKGKDVELRCDPISGHTALYWYRQSLGQGLEFLIYFQGNSAPDKSGLPSDRFSAERTGGSVSTLTIQRTQQEDSAVYLCASSLEWGTSTDTQYFGPGTRLTVL.

The gene calls are TRBV6-5 and TRBJ2-5, with no clear D. Germline V gives CDR1 MNHEY, CDR2 SVGAGI. There are 12 residues in the CDR3. The V end lost 6 bases, the J end lost 0 bases, and 5 bases lay between the germline ends. CDR3 DNA: TGTGCCAGCAGATCCAACCAAGAGACCCAGTACTTC. Its protein product is CASRSNQETQYF.

The table lists this clone with a count of one. This chain joins TRBV29-1 and TRBJ2-1, with D unresolved. V was clipped by 7 bases and J by 5 bases, with 9 bases between them. This CDR3 comprises 11 residues. Germline assignment: CDR1 SQVTM and CDR2 ANQGSEA. CDR3 protein: CSAEVHNEQFF. In nucleotides, the CDR3 is TGCAGCGCCGAGGTCCACAATGAGCAGTTCTTC.

The CDR3 reads CAIRPSDYNEQFF. The CDR3, as DNA: TGTGCCATCAGGCCTAGTGACTACAATGAGCAGTTCTTC. The gene calls are TRBV10-3 and TRBJ2-1; D gene unclear. The CDR3 length is 13 residues. CDR1 ENHRY and CDR2 SYGVKD come from the germline V gene. V lost 6 bases and J 3 bases, leaving 9 bases between the germline ends.

The V gene is TRBV19, the J gene TRBJ2-7; tentatively, D is TRBD1 (7 bases). The CDR3 consists of 13 residues. V lost 3 bases to trimming and J lost 7 bases, with 13 bases between them. The V gene's germline CDR1 is LNHDA and CDR2 SQIVND (reference sequence). CDR3 bases: TGTGCCAGTAGTATCTTCAGGGGGGATGAGCAGTACTTC. Its protein product is CASSIFRGDEQYF.

This rearrangement joins TRBV14 to TRBJ2-2, with TRBD1 matching over 11 bases. The germline V gene has CDR1 SGHDN and CDR2 FVKESK. The V segment lost 5 bases and the J segment 2 bases; nucleotides outside the gene matches: 4. The CDR3 loop spans 16 amino acids. The CDR3: CASSKRTGGNTGELFF. In DNA, the CDR3 is TGTGCCAGCAGCAAGAGGACAGGGGGCAACACCGGGGAGCTGTTTTTT.

V gene TRBV18 combines with J gene TRBJ2-5, with 8 bases identical to TRBD1. From germline, CDR1 is KGHSH and CDR2 LQKENI. The CDR3 loop spans 14 amino acids. Trimming at V came to 1 base and at J to 5 bases, leaving 3 bases not matched to a gene. CDR3 DNA: TGTGCCAGCTCACCACAGACAGGGGTGGAGACCCAGTACTTC. This encodes CASSPQTGVETQYF. Combining the CDR3 with reference TRBV18 and TRBJ2-5 gives the whole variable domain NAGVMQNPRHLVRRRGQEARLRCSPMKGHSHVYWYRQLPEEGLKFMVYLQKENIIDESGMPKERFSAEFPKEGPSILRIQQVVRGDSAAYFCASSPQTGVETQYFGPGTRLLVL.

The chain employs TRBV7-9 and TRBJ1-4, with TRBD1 matching 9 bases. J gave up 4 bases and V 4 bases, and 7 bases lay outside the gene matches. The CDR3 is 16 amino acids. The germline V gene has CDR1 SEHNR and CDR2 FQNEAQ (reference sequence). Here the CDR3 DNA reads TGTGCCAGCAGCTCCCAACAGGGGGCGTTTAATGAAAAACTGTTTTTT. Protein: CASSSQQGAFNEKLFF. The full variable domain, completed using reference TRBV7-9 and TRBJ1-4, is DTGVSQNPRHKITKRGQNVTFRCDPISEHNRLYWYRQTLGQGPEFLTYFQNEAQLEKSRLLSDRFSAERPKGSFSTLEIQRTEQGDSAMYLCASSSQQGAFNEKLFFGSGTQLSVL.